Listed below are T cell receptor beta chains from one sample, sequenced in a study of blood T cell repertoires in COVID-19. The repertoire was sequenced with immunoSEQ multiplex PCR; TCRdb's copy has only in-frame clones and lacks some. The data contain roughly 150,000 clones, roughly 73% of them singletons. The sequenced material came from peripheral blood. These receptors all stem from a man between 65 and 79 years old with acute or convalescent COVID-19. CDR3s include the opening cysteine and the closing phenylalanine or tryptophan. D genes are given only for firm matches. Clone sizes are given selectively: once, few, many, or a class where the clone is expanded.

CDR3aa: CASSVGQGAGNYGYTF; CDR3nt: TGTGCCAGCAGTGTGGGACAGGGGGCTGGAAACTATGGCTACACCTTC; v_gene: TRBV6-1; abundance: .; len: 16; d_gene: TRBD1; j_gene: TRBJ1-2
CDR3aa: CASSPGGNYGYTF; CDR3nt: TGTGCCAGCAGTCCCGGGGGGAACTATGGCTACACCTTC; v_gene: TRBV12-3/TRBV12-4; abundance: .; len: 13; d_gene: .; j_gene: TRBJ1-2
CDR3aa: CAWRQGNSPLHF; CDR3nt: TGTGCCTGGAGGCAGGGTAATTCACCCCTCCACTTT; v_gene: TRBV30; abundance: .; len: 12; d_gene: .; j_gene: TRBJ1-6
CDR3aa: CASSYGRGRETQYF; CDR3nt: TGTGCCAGCAGTTACGGCAGGGGGCGAGAGACCCAGTACTTC; v_gene: TRBV6-5; abundance: .; len: 14; d_gene: TRBD1; j_gene: TRBJ2-5
CDR3aa: CASGLTVPYEQYF; CDR3nt: TGTGCCAGCGGACTGACGGTGCCCTACGAGCAGTACTTC; v_gene: TRBV28; abundance: .; len: 13; d_gene: .; j_gene: TRBJ2-7
CDR3aa: CASSLVQGNAGELFF; CDR3nt: TGTGCCAGCAGCTTAGTACAGGGAAACGCCGGGGAGCTGTTTTTT; v_gene: TRBV7-2; abundance: .; len: 15; d_gene: .; j_gene: TRBJ2-2
CDR3aa: CASSLGQPTINTGELFF; CDR3nt: TGTGCCAGCAGCTTAGGACAGCCGACCATTAACACCGGGGAGCTGTTTTTT; v_gene: TRBV13; abundance: .; len: 17; d_gene: .; j_gene: TRBJ2-2
CDR3aa: CAISKTESQQFF; CDR3nt: TGTGCCATCAGTAAGACGGAGTCTCAGCAGTTCTTC; v_gene: TRBV10-3; abundance: .; len: 12; d_gene: .; j_gene: TRBJ2-1
CDR3aa: CASNKRGGINEQFF; CDR3nt: TGTGCCAGTAATAAGCGGGGGGGCATCAATGAGCAGTTCTTC; v_gene: TRBV19; abundance: few; len: 14; d_gene: TRBD2; j_gene: TRBJ2-1
CDR3aa: CASSTQGATNEKLFF; CDR3nt: TGTGCCAGCAGCACACAGGGGGCAACTAATGAAAAACTGTTTTTT; v_gene: TRBV5-4; abundance: .; len: 15; d_gene: TRBD1; j_gene: TRBJ1-4
CDR3aa: CATSDFAGISTDTQYF; CDR3nt: TGTGCCACCAGTGATTTCGCGGGAATTAGCACAGATACGCAGTATTTT; v_gene: TRBV24-1; abundance: .; len: 16; d_gene: .; j_gene: TRBJ2-3
CDR3aa: CASSVSLAGGPEETQYF; CDR3nt: TGTGCCAGCAGCGTAAGTTTAGCGGGAGGGCCTGAGGAGACCCAGTACTTC; v_gene: TRBV9; abundance: .; len: 17; d_gene: TRBD2; j_gene: TRBJ2-5
CDR3aa: CATRGLRTTNEQFF; CDR3nt: TGTGCCACCAGAGGTTTGCGTACTACCAATGAGCAGTTCTTC; v_gene: TRBV15; abundance: .; len: 14; d_gene: .; j_gene: TRBJ2-1
CDR3aa: CASSSRTGDITAPGSPLHF; CDR3nt: TGTGCCAGCAGTTCCCGGACAGGGGACATAACAGCCCCCGGTTCACCCCTCCACTTT; v_gene: TRBV27; abundance: .; len: 19; d_gene: TRBD1; j_gene: TRBJ1-6
CDR3aa: CASSESYQGRTEAFF; CDR3nt: TGCGCCAGCAGTGAGTCGTACCAGGGAAGGACTGAAGCTTTCTTT; v_gene: TRBV10-1; abundance: .; len: 15; d_gene: .; j_gene: TRBJ1-1
CDR3aa: CASSLPGRQLISGNTIYF; CDR3nt: TGTGCCAGCAGCTTACCCGGGAGGCAGCTTATCTCTGGAAACACCATATATTTT; v_gene: TRBV6-4; abundance: once; len: 18; d_gene: .; j_gene: TRBJ1-3
CDR3aa: CASSLSFRGSSYNSPLHF; CDR3nt: TGCGCCAGCAGCTTGTCCTTCAGGGGAAGCTCCTATAATTCACCCCTCCACTTT; v_gene: TRBV5-1; abundance: .; len: 18; d_gene: .; j_gene: TRBJ1-6
CDR3aa: CASSADRAYEQYF; CDR3nt: TGTGCCAGCAGTGCAGACAGGGCCTACGAGCAGTACTTC; v_gene: TRBV25-1; abundance: .; len: 13; d_gene: TRBD1; j_gene: TRBJ2-7
CDR3aa: CASSLPDSLDCYSNQPQHF; CDR3nt: TGTGCCAGCAGCTTGCCGGACAGTCTCGATTGCTATAGCAATCAGCCCCAGCATTTT; v_gene: TRBV5-4; abundance: once; len: 19; d_gene: .; j_gene: TRBJ1-5
CDR3aa: CASRGQGGNEQYF; CDR3nt: TGTGCCAGCAGGGGACAGGGTGGGAACGAGCAGTACTTC; v_gene: TRBV28; abundance: .; len: 13; d_gene: TRBD1; j_gene: TRBJ2-7
CDR3aa: CASSIDSGGTEAFF; CDR3nt: TGTGCCAGTAGTATAGATTCAGGGGGCACTGAAGCTTTCTTT; v_gene: TRBV19; abundance: .; len: 14; d_gene: TRBD1; j_gene: TRBJ1-1
CDR3aa: CASSSRDNNGYTF; CDR3nt: TGTGCCAGCAGTAGCCGGGACAATAACGGCTACACCTTC; v_gene: TRBV6-5; abundance: .; len: 13; d_gene: .; j_gene: TRBJ1-2
CDR3aa: CASSIYDRGGDTQYF; CDR3nt: TGTGCCAGTAGTATCTACGACAGGGGCGGAGATACGCAGTATTTT; v_gene: TRBV19; abundance: .; len: 15; d_gene: TRBD1; j_gene: TRBJ2-3
CDR3aa: CASSLLLASGRISSYEQYF; CDR3nt: TGTGCCAGCAGTTTACTTCTGGCTAGCGGGAGGATTAGCTCCTACGAGCAGTACTTC; v_gene: TRBV28; abundance: .; len: 19; d_gene: TRBD2; j_gene: TRBJ2-7
CDR3aa: CASSWDRAYEQYF; CDR3nt: TGTGCCAGCAGTTGGGACAGGGCCTACGAGCAGTACTTC; v_gene: TRBV6-5; abundance: few; len: 13; d_gene: TRBD1; j_gene: TRBJ2-7
CDR3aa: CASSPLYEQYF; CDR3nt: TGTGCCAGCAGCCCCTTATACGAGCAGTACTTC; v_gene: TRBV6-5; abundance: .; len: 11; d_gene: .; j_gene: TRBJ2-7
CDR3aa: CATSKGQVSYGYTF; CDR3nt: TGTGCCACCAGCAAGGGACAGGTTAGCTATGGCTACACCTTC; v_gene: TRBV15; abundance: .; len: 14; d_gene: TRBD1; j_gene: TRBJ1-2
CDR3aa: CASSLAELTEAFF; CDR3nt: TGTGCCAGCAGCTTAGCAGAGCTCACTGAAGCTTTCTTT; v_gene: TRBV7-8; abundance: .; len: 13; d_gene: .; j_gene: TRBJ1-1
CDR3aa: CASISLGGLNTEAFF; CDR3nt: TGTGCCAGTATATCCCTAGGGGGACTGAACACTGAAGCTTTCTTT; v_gene: TRBV19; abundance: .; len: 15; d_gene: .; j_gene: TRBJ1-1
CDR3aa: CAISESGEENSPLHF; CDR3nt: TGTGCCATCAGTGAGTCGGGGGAGGAGAATTCACCCCTCCACTTT; v_gene: TRBV10-3; abundance: few; len: 15; d_gene: .; j_gene: TRBJ1-6
CDR3aa: CASSPTGVYNEQFF; CDR3nt: TGTGCCAGCAGCCCGACGGGGGTTTACAATGAGCAGTTCTTC; v_gene: TRBV11-2; abundance: .; len: 14; d_gene: .; j_gene: TRBJ2-1
CDR3aa: CASGTGNQPQHF; CDR3nt: TGTGCCAGCGGCACAGGGAACCAGCCCCAGCATTTT; v_gene: TRBV12-3/TRBV12-4; abundance: .; len: 12; d_gene: .; j_gene: TRBJ1-5
CDR3aa: CASSASGSYNEQFF; CDR3nt: TGTGCCAGCAGTGCATCAGGCTCCTACAATGAGCAGTTCTTC; v_gene: TRBV6-4; abundance: .; len: 14; d_gene: .; j_gene: TRBJ2-1
CDR3aa: CASSPSRQANQPQHF; CDR3nt: TGTGCCAGCAGCCCAAGTCGACAGGCGAATCAGCCCCAGCATTTT; v_gene: TRBV7-8; abundance: once; len: 15; d_gene: .; j_gene: TRBJ1-5
CDR3aa: CASSTQGESNQPQHF; CDR3nt: TGTGCCAGTAGTACACAGGGTGAGAGCAATCAGCCCCAGCATTTT; v_gene: TRBV19; abundance: .; len: 15; d_gene: .; j_gene: TRBJ1-5
CDR3aa: CASSVGRGNNSPLHF; CDR3nt: TGTGCCAGCAGCGTGGGGAGGGGGAATAATTCACCCCTCCACTTT; v_gene: TRBV28; abundance: few; len: 15; d_gene: .; j_gene: TRBJ1-6
CDR3aa: CATSGGRGNYNEQFF; CDR3nt: TGTGCCACCAGCGGGGGGAGGGGAAATTACAATGAGCAGTTCTTC; v_gene: TRBV15; abundance: .; len: 15; d_gene: TRBD2; j_gene: TRBJ2-1
CDR3aa: CASSQDTRRQGEHQPQHF; CDR3nt: TGTGCCAGCAGCCAAGATACCCGAAGACAGGGGGAACATCAGCCCCAGCATTTT; v_gene: TRBV14; abundance: .; len: 18; d_gene: TRBD1; j_gene: TRBJ1-5
CDR3aa: CASSFWTGGNEQFF; CDR3nt: TGTGCCAGCAGCTTTTGGACAGGAGGAAATGAGCAGTTCTTC; v_gene: TRBV7-8; abundance: few; len: 14; d_gene: TRBD1; j_gene: TRBJ2-1
CDR3aa: CASSPDSTEAFF; CDR3nt: TGTGCCAGCTCACCAGACAGCACTGAAGCTTTCTTT; v_gene: TRBV18; abundance: .; len: 12; d_gene: .; j_gene: TRBJ1-1
CDR3aa: CASSQDSQNSPLHF; CDR3nt: TGTGCCAGCAGTCAAGACAGCCAGAATTCACCCCTCCACTTT; v_gene: TRBV5-8; abundance: .; len: 14; d_gene: .; j_gene: TRBJ1-6
CDR3aa: CASSLSAGGPSYEQYF; CDR3nt: TGTGCCAGCAGCTTATCGGCGGGAGGGCCGTCCTACGAGCAGTACTTC; v_gene: TRBV7-2; abundance: .; len: 16; d_gene: TRBD2; j_gene: TRBJ2-7
CDR3aa: CASSHRQGASTEAFF; CDR3nt: TGTGCCAGCAGCCACAGACAGGGGGCGAGCACTGAAGCTTTCTTT; v_gene: TRBV6-2/TRBV6-3; abundance: .; len: 15; d_gene: TRBD1; j_gene: TRBJ1-1
CDR3aa: CASSLPRGETQYF; CDR3nt: TGCGCCAGCAGCTTGCCCAGGGGTGAGACCCAGTACTTC; v_gene: TRBV5-1; abundance: .; len: 13; d_gene: .; j_gene: TRBJ2-5
CDR3aa: CASSVRTGSNSPLHF; CDR3nt: TGCGCCAGCAGCGTTAGGACAGGTTCTAATTCACCCCTCCACTTT; v_gene: TRBV5-1; abundance: .; len: 15; d_gene: TRBD1; j_gene: TRBJ1-6
CDR3aa: CASSETARGLADEQFF; CDR3nt: TGTGCCAGCAGCGAAACAGCCCGGGGACTAGCGGATGAGCAGTTCTTC; v_gene: TRBV2; abundance: few; len: 16; d_gene: TRBD2; j_gene: TRBJ2-1
CDR3aa: CASSLASAGEQFF; CDR3nt: TGTGCCAGCAGCTTAGCGTCGGCGGGAGAGCAGTTCTTC; v_gene: TRBV11-2; abundance: .; len: 13; d_gene: .; j_gene: TRBJ2-1
CDR3aa: CASSILAGVETQYF; CDR3nt: TGTGCCAGTAGTATACTAGCGGGGGTTGAGACCCAGTACTTC; v_gene: TRBV19; abundance: .; len: 14; d_gene: TRBD2; j_gene: TRBJ2-5
CDR3aa: CASSGQGQETQYF; CDR3nt: TGTGCCAGCAGTGGACAGGGGCAAGAGACCCAGTACTTC; v_gene: TRBV7-8; abundance: .; len: 13; d_gene: TRBD1; j_gene: TRBJ2-5
CDR3aa: CASSLEGGDSSYNSPLHF; CDR3nt: TGTGCCAGTTCCCTGGAGGGCGGGGACAGCTCCTATAATTCACCCCTCCACTTT; v_gene: TRBV19; abundance: many; len: 18; d_gene: TRBD1; j_gene: TRBJ1-6
CDR3aa: CASREVAGNTIYF; CDR3nt: TGTGCCAGCAGAGAGGTTGCAGGAAACACCATATATTTT; v_gene: TRBV28; abundance: .; len: 13; d_gene: .; j_gene: TRBJ1-3
CDR3aa: CASSLRSDRGDYEQYF; CDR3nt: TGTGCCAGTAGTTTAAGGTCGGACAGGGGTGACTACGAGCAGTACTTC; v_gene: TRBV19; abundance: .; len: 16; d_gene: TRBD1; j_gene: TRBJ2-7
CDR3aa: CASSLMSYGYTF; CDR3nt: TGTGCCAGCAGTTTAATGAGTTATGGCTACACCTTC; v_gene: TRBV28; abundance: .; len: 12; d_gene: .; j_gene: TRBJ1-2
CDR3aa: CASSEGTSLYEQYF; CDR3nt: TGTGCCAGCAGTGAGGGGACTAGCCTCTACGAGCAGTACTTC; v_gene: TRBV2; abundance: .; len: 14; d_gene: TRBD2; j_gene: TRBJ2-7
CDR3aa: CASSLEDRGSYEQYF; CDR3nt: TGTGCCAGCAGCTTAGAGGACAGGGGGTCCTACGAGCAGTACTTC; v_gene: TRBV7-4; abundance: .; len: 15; d_gene: TRBD1; j_gene: TRBJ2-7
CDR3aa: CAISESGTGSITEAFF; CDR3nt: TGTGCCATCAGTGAGTCAGGGACAGGCAGCATCACTGAAGCTTTCTTT; v_gene: TRBV10-3; abundance: .; len: 16; d_gene: TRBD1; j_gene: TRBJ1-1
CDR3aa: CASSPLQPGEKLFF; CDR3nt: TGTGCCAGCAGCCCCTTACAACCAGGAGAAAAACTGTTTTTT; v_gene: TRBV3-1/TRBV3-2; abundance: .; len: 14; d_gene: .; j_gene: TRBJ1-4
CDR3aa: CASSPTTVSGANVLTF; CDR3nt: TGTGCCAGCAGCCCAACGACAGTCTCTGGGGCCAACGTCCTGACTTTC; v_gene: TRBV7-2; abundance: .; len: 16; d_gene: .; j_gene: TRBJ2-6
CDR3aa: CATSDRALNYGYTF; CDR3nt: TGTGCCACCAGTGACAGGGCCCTTAACTATGGCTACACCTTC; v_gene: TRBV24-1; abundance: few; len: 14; d_gene: .; j_gene: TRBJ1-2